This TCR beta chain comes out of a study of response to subunit inactivated influenza vaccine. Worth noting for this clonotype: Its target is unknown.

General observations from the study: The authors put forward the suggestion that each seasonal influenza vaccination may bring in only a limited number of new T cells.

TCRdb used MiXCR to reprocess the RT-PCR reads, holding one entry per CDR3 protein. The sample holds about 830,000 distinct CDR3 sequences, approximately 18% seen once. The sequence was collected from a man in his forties or fifties who received an inactivated influenza vaccine. Sequenced here: PBMCs from blood, sampled 4 to 6 days after vaccination.

The CDR3 sequence: CASSLIGAGTEAFF. CDR3 sequence (DNA): TGTGCCAGCAGCTTAATAGGTGCGGGCACTGAAGCTTTCTTT. The V gene is TRBV7-2, the J gene TRBJ1-1; no definite D call. Germline CDR1 and CDR2: SGHTA and FQGNSA. V shed 2 bases and J shed 4 bases, with 11 bases lying between them. This CDR3 comprises 14 residues.